This TCR beta chain stems from a study of radiation and T cells in renal cell carcinoma. Study details: Nephrectomy followed 15 Gy stereotactic body radiation by 4 weeks.

This clone was observed a few times. Its target is unknown. Regarding time point: blood 2 weeks post-SBRT. The sample's treatment: 15 Gy SBRT to primary tumor, nephrectomy 4 weeks later. Radiation-treated patients gave blood at baseline, week 2 and week 4. This renal cell carcinoma was of the clear cell type. Study-wide points: In blood, top tumor clones expanded by 2 weeks, shrinking by 4.

Germline CDR1 and CDR2: SGHRS and YFSETQ. The CDR3 consists of 15 residues. The ends lost 4 bases at V and 2 bases at J; junction bases unmatched: 8. Some clones are missing from TCRdb's copy, which holds only in-frame ones; the method was immunoSEQ multiplex PCR. The sample includes about 120,000 clones, around 81% of them seen just once. Sequenced here: blood, sampled from a patient whose treatment included radiotherapy and nephrectomy. V usage is TRBV5-1 and J usage is TRBJ2-5; 7 nucleotides line up with TRBD1. This receptor was taken from a man aged 45 to 65 with renal cell carcinoma. CDR3 protein: CASSVTGTSQETQYF. DNA for the CDR3: TGCGCCAGCAGCGTGACAGGGACCTCACAAGAGACCCAGTACTTC.